One sample yielded the 24 T cell receptor beta chains listed below, sequenced in a study of metastatic and nonmetastatic thyroid tumors. Until they underwent thyroid surgery, no patient had received any treatment. TCRdb reanalyzed the PCR reads with MiXCR. The sample holds roughly 12,000 clones, 31% seen once. The sample consisted of tumor tissue. These receptors were taken from a male donor with papillary thyroid cancer or a benign thyroid nodule (not recorded which). Some clones in this sample may be carry-over from other donors' samples.

This clone counts as medium-sized. V usage is TRBV11-2 and J usage is TRBJ2-2, with 12 nucleotides matching TRBD2. CDR1 and CDR2 (germline): SGHAT, FQNNGV. The CDR3 sequence is 16 residues long. V was pared by 5 bases and J by 9 bases, with 10 bases of the junction left unmatched. Written as DNA, the CDR3 is TGTGCCAGCAGCGCGAGACCAACTAGCGGGAGGCGGGAGCTGTTTTTT. This sequence encodes CASSARPTSGRRELFF.

In this sample, this clone turned up many times. The gene calls are TRBV29-1 and TRBJ2-5, with TRBD1 as a possible D gene (6 bases). V gave up 6 bases and J gave up 2 bases, with 19 bases separating them. The CDR3 is made up of 15 amino acids. Per the germline V gene, CDR1 is SQVTM and CDR2 is ANQGSEA. CDR3 in amino acids: CSVQTDRYRQETQYF. The CDR3 bases are TGCAGCGTACAGACGGACAGATATAGACAAGAGACCCAGTACTTC.

This clone was found many times. V and J are TRBV4-3 and TRBJ2-5; 10 bases line up with TRBD1. The germline gives CDR1 LGHNA, CDR2 YSLEER. The V and J ends lost 4 bases and 3 bases, in that order; junction bases with no gene match: 5. The CDR3 has 15 amino acids. The CDR3 reads CASSLTGTGEETQYF. The CDR3 bases are TGCGCCAGCAGCCTTACCGGGACAGGGGAAGAGACCCAGTACTTC.

This clone was counted many times. This chain links TRBV2 with TRBJ2-6, with 11 nucleotides matching TRBD2. Germline V CDR1 and CDR2: SNHLY, FYNNEI. Trimming took 3 bases from V and 0 from J; bases not matched to a gene: 4. The CDR3 has 18 residues. The CDR3 is CASSEVSGGASGANVLTF. In nucleotides, the CDR3 is TGTGCCAGCAGTGAGGTTAGCGGGGGGGCCTCTGGGGCCAACGTCCTGACTTTC.

Points on this clone: One end of the junction fails to match germline, which may point to a read error. The chain couples TRBV7-9 to TRBJ1-1, with no clear D. The CDR3 spans 15 residues. Germline V gene data show CDR1 as SEHNR and CDR2 as FQNEAQ (reference sequence). The CDR3 DNA reads TGTGCCACCAGCTTTGAGTCTGCCATGAACACTGATGCTTTCTTT. It yields the protein CATSFESAMNTDAFF.

The genes are TRBV30 and TRBJ1-5; D ambiguous. Looked up from germline, CDR1 is GTSNPN and CDR2 is SVGIG (reference sequence). V lost 0 bases and J lost 6, with 6 bases in between. The CDR3 contains 12 residues. The CDR3 sequence: CAWSVDGQPQHF. The DNA of the CDR3 is TGTGCCTGGAGTGTAGACGGTCAGCCCCAGCATTTT.

This clone was seen a handful of times. The V call is TRBV6-1, the J call TRBJ1-2; a possible D gene is TRBD1 (6 bases). V lost 7 bases and J lost 6, with 12 bases in between. Germline lookup yields CDR1 MNHNS and CDR2 SASEGT. The CDR3 contains 12 residues. The CDR3 coding sequence is TGTGCCAGCACCAGGGGCTCGGATGGCTACACCTTC. This sequence encodes CASTRGSDGYTF.

This chain uses TRBV2 with TRBJ2-1; 8 bases fit TRBD2. Germline loops: CDR1 SNHLY, CDR2 FYNNEI. V shed 4 bases, J shed 7 bases, and the junction held 9 bases outside the gene matches. The CDR3 totals 15 residues. The DNA of the CDR3 is TGTGCCAGCAGTGTGGACGGGGGGGCCTCGAATGAGCAGTTCTTC. This translates into CASSVDGGASNEQFF.

A note on this clone: One junction end does not reproduce the germline sequence, and a read error may be involved. This chain links TRBV3-1 with TRBJ2-7; 8 nucleotides agree with TRBD1. The germline V gene has CDR1 LGHDT and CDR2 YNNKEL (reference sequence). The CDR3 is made up of 16 amino acids. This CDR3 is CASSQYLTGAESEQCF. CDR3 DNA sequence: TGTGCCAGCAGCCAATACCTGACAGGGGCCGAAAGCGAGCAGTGCTTC.

The V call is TRBV6-5, the J call TRBJ2-7, with 7 positions matching TRBD2. With 0 bases clipped from V and 3 bases from J, the junction kept 5 bases outside the gene matches. The CDR3 has 15 amino acids. Germline CDR1 and CDR2: MNHEY and SVGAGI. CDR3 sequence (DNA): TGTGCCAGCAGTTACTCGGGAGGGATGGGCTACGAGCAGTACTTC. Translated, it gives CASSYSGGMGYEQYF.

Within the sample, this clone is medium-sized (0.01 to 0.1%). This chain joins TRBV20-1 and TRBJ1-1; TRBD1 is a possible D gene (5 bases). This CDR3 region has 11 residues. The V and J ends lost 6 bases and 4 bases respectively, with 9 bases between them. Looked up from germline, CDR1 is DFQATT and CDR2 is SNEGSKA (reference sequence). The CDR3 nucleotides read TGCAGTGCGGAGGGGCGCACTGAAGCTTTCTTT. This translates into CSAEGRTEAFF.

Ten or more counts support this clone. V and J are TRBV3-1 and TRBJ2-1, with 7 positions matching TRBD1. Germline V lookup: CDR1 LGHDT, CDR2 YNNKEL (reference sequence). V shed 3 bases and J 0 bases; nucleotides not matched to a gene: 8. The CDR3 consists of 17 residues. The CDR3 DNA is TGTGCCAGCAGCCAGCTAGCCCCAGGGGGCTCCTACAATGAGCAGTTCTTC. Its protein product is CASSQLAPGGSYNEQFF.

The chain is built from TRBV20-1 and TRBJ1-2, with a weak D call TRBD1 (5 bases). The CDR3 runs to 13 residues. Trimming shortened V by 3 bases and J by 3 bases, and 11 bases separated the two germline ends. Germline CDR1 is DFQATT and CDR2 is SNEGSKA (reference sequence). CDR3 DNA sequence: TGCAGTGCTAGGGGGGGGGAGGACTATGGCTACACCTTC. This encodes CSARGGEDYGYTF.

This clone is classed as large. This chain joins TRBV27 and TRBJ2-1, with a tentative D call TRBD1 (6 bases). The CDR3 totals 15 residues. V was trimmed by 5 bases and J by 4 bases, leaving 15 bases between them. Germline V gives CDR1 MNHEY, CDR2 SMNVEV (reference sequence). Here the CDR3 reads CASSAQGIGYNEQFF. As DNA, the CDR3 is TGTGCCAGCAGTGCACAGGGAATAGGGTACAATGAGCAGTTCTTC.

J is TRBJ2-7 and V is TRBV27; 10 nucleotides match TRBD1. Germline trimming cut 4 bases from V and 5 bases from J; bases unmatched to any gene: 5. Germline V gene data show CDR1 as MNHEY and CDR2 as SMNVEV (reference sequence). The CDR3 runs 14 residues. The CDR3 spells CASSWGDRGHEQYF. The CDR3 DNA follows: TGTGCCAGCAGTTGGGGGGACAGGGGACACGAGCAGTACTTC.

In its sample, this clone was seen a few times. In nucleotides, the CDR3 is TGTGCCAGCAGGGAAGGGGTGGGCGAGCAGTACTTC. Encoded protein: CASREGVGEQYF. This chain connects TRBV12-3 or TRBV12-4 to TRBJ2-7, with D perhaps TRBD1 (5 bases). This CDR3 region has 12 residues. The ends were cut back, 6 bases at V and 6 bases at J, with 12 bases in the middle.

A few counts support this clone. The genes are TRBV27 and TRBJ2-7, with 10 bases aligning to TRBD1. J lost 6 bases, V lost 4 bases, and 9 bases had no gene match. Germline lookup yields CDR1 MNHEY and CDR2 SMNVEV (reference sequence). CDR3 length equals 15 residues. The CDR3, as DNA: TGTGCCAGCAGTTCGGGACAGGGGACTTCCCTCGAGCAGTACTTC. Its translation is CASSSGQGTSLEQYF.

In its sample, this clone was seen many times. The chain links TRBV30 to TRBJ1-1; D remains unclear. V gave up 0 bases and J gave up 5 bases, with 10 bases separating them. The length of the CDR3 is 13 residues. The germline V gene encodes CDR1 GTSNPN and CDR2 SVGIG (reference sequence). The CDR3 DNA follows: TGTGCCTGGAGTGTGGTCCCGGGGACTGAAGCTTTCTTT. This gives the protein CAWSVVPGTEAFF.

This clone was seen once. One junction end disagrees with the germline gene, perhaps due to a read error. The genes are TRBV30 and TRBJ1-5, with D unclear. CDR1 and CDR2 from the germline V gene are GTSNPN and SVGIG (reference sequence). The CDR3 length is 14 residues. DNA of the CDR3: TGTGCCTGGTCCGGCAGTGGGCTGCATCAGCCCCAGCATTTC. It translates to CAWSGSGLHQPQHF.

The J gene is TRBJ1-1, the V gene TRBV6-1, with TRBD1 as a possible D gene (5 bases). Germline V gene data show CDR1 as MNHNS and CDR2 as SASEGT. Trimming cost V 6 bases and J 3 bases, with 14 bases left between them. CDR3 length equals 14 residues. CDR3 in amino acids: CASSSRGSHTEAFF. CDR3 coding DNA: TGTGCCAGCAGCTCCCGGGGGTCTCACACTGAAGCTTTCTTT.

This clone has just a few counts. At one of its ends the junction is not consistent with the germline gene, which may arise from a read error. V usage is TRBV6-5 and J usage is TRBJ2-3; D remains ambiguous. CDR3 length: 13 residues. Germline V gene lookup returns CDR1 MNHEY and CDR2 SVGAGI. This chain's CDR3 is CASSDSYFYTQYF. The CDR3 DNA reads as TGTGCCAGCAGTGACTCATACTTTTATACGCAGTATTTT.

This clone was found many times. V is TRBV5-6 and J is TRBJ1-3; 8 nucleotides match TRBD1. Germline CDR1 and CDR2: SGHDT and YYEEEE. The CDR3 loop spans 13 amino acids. V was clipped by 6 bases and J by 4 bases; unmatched bases: 3. The CDR3 DNA sequence: TGTGCCAGCACCAGGGGGCAAGGAAACACCATATATTTT. Encoded protein: CASTRGQGNTIYF.

V and J are TRBV7-6 and TRBJ1-5; TRBD1 matches at 7 bases. Trimming at V came to 1 base and at J to 1 base, leaving 7 bases not matched to a gene. The CDR3 length is 17 residues. Germline CDR1 SGHVS, CDR2 FNYEAQ. The CDR3 nucleotides read TGTGCCAGCAGCTTAGGTGCAGGGGGATGGAGCAATCAGCCCCAGCATTTT. Amino acid sequence: CASSLGAGGWSNQPQHF.

In its sample, this clone is medium-sized. The V call is TRBV6-1, the J call TRBJ2-7; TRBD1 aligns across 10 bases. Per germline, CDR1 MNHNS and CDR2 SASEGT. The CDR3 consists of 15 residues. J was trimmed by 2 bases and V by 4 bases; bases with no gene match: 5. The CDR3 sequence: CASSVGGQGPYEQYV. CDR3 nucleotides: TGTGCCAGCAGTGTCGGGGGACAGGGGCCCTACGAGCAGTACGTC.